The clone carrying this TCR beta chain appeared once. Antigen unknown. The junction departs from the called germline gene at one end, perhaps through a read error. The sample has other DNA sequences that encode this CDR3 too. Frozen unsorted single-cell suspensions supplied the genomic DNA. The sample originates from a study of immune cell composition in non-small cell lung cancer. Study results and limitations: Squamous lung tumours showed higher top 10 clone scores and clonality than adenocarcinomas.

Clones were read by immunoSEQ multiplex PCR, and TCRdb kept only the in-frame ones, dropping some. The table lists a few thousand clones, roughly 80% of them singletons, with 6% to 8.5% in the top ten. CDR3 length: 13 amino acids. Germline loops: CDR1 KGHSH, CDR2 LQKENI. The gene calls are TRBV18 and TRBJ2-5; TRBD1 matches 7 bases. Sequenced material: lung tumor tissue. This receptor was taken from a human donor with non-small cell lung cancer. The CDR3 nucleotides read TGCGCCAGCTCGCCCGGGACAGCAGAGACCCAGTACTTC. Encoded protein: CASSPGTAETQYF. The variable domain in full, completed from reference TRBV18 and TRBJ2-5, reads NAGVMQNPRHLVRRRGQEARLRCSPMKGHSHVYWYRQLPEEGLKFMVYLQKENIIDESGMPKERFSAEFPKEGPSILRIQQVVRGDSAAYFCASSPGTAETQYFGPGTRLLVL.